This TCR beta chain was recovered during a study of radiation and T cells in renal cell carcinoma. From germline, CDR1 is LNHDA and CDR2 SQIVND (reference sequence). V was shortened by 7 bases and J by 0 bases, with 13 bases between the two germline ends. The CDR3 loop spans 15 amino acids. Time point: baseline pretreatment blood. As to treatment: 15 Gy SBRT to primary tumor, nephrectomy 4 weeks later. Concerning this clone: Its antigen is unknown.

General study findings and limits: From baseline, blood top tumor clonotypes peaked at 2 weeks post-radiation.

Assay: immunoSEQ multiplex PCR; the TCRdb copy retains only in-frame clones and omits some. The table records around 160,000 clones, around 89% of them present only once. This rearrangement joins TRBV19 to TRBJ2-4; D is uncertain. The TCR originated in a woman between 65 and 79 years old with renal cell carcinoma. This specimen consisted of blood, obtained from a patient whose treatment included radiotherapy and nephrectomy. CDR3 loop: CASTPKDLAKNIQYF. The CDR3 nucleotides read TGTGCCAGTACCCCCAAGGACCTAGCCAAAAACATTCAGTACTTC.